These T cell receptor beta chains were read from a single sample in a study of cytomegalovirus exposure and HLA in healthy donors. Here immunoSEQ multiplex PCR was the method, and the copy in TCRdb shows in-frame clones only, minus some. The table lists 75,000 to 95,000 clones, around 84% of them singletons. The sequencing input was PBMCs. The receptors come from a man younger than 35 in good health and CMV-seronegative. Each CDR3 is given with its conserved first and last residue. Each record gives: CDR3 protein, CDR3 DNA, J gene, D gene, clone size, V gene. D genes are given only for firm matches. Not every row has a clone size; where given, it reads once, few, many or a size class.

CASSPFRGDEAFF	TGTGCCAGCAGTCCATTCAGGGGAGATGAAGCTTTCTTT	TRBJ1-1	-	-	TRBV28
CASSLAGVPYEQYF	TGCGCCAGCAGCTTGGCCGGGGTCCCCTACGAGCAGTACTTC	TRBJ2-7	-	-	TRBV5-1
CASSEDSLNTEAFF	TGTGCCAGCAGTGAGGACAGTTTGAACACTGAAGCTTTCTTT	TRBJ1-1	-	-	TRBV6-1
CASSSYSGRDSYEQYF	TGCGCCAGCAGCTCATATAGCGGGAGAGACTCCTACGAGCAGTACTTC	TRBJ2-7	TRBD2	once	TRBV5-1
CASSSIQGFGDYEQYF	TGCGCCAGCAGCTCGATACAGGGGTTCGGGGACTACGAGCAGTACTTC	TRBJ2-7	TRBD1	-	TRBV5-1
CASSLGAGGPADTQYF	TGCGCCAGCAGCTTGGGTGCGGGAGGGCCCGCAGATACGCAGTATTTT	TRBJ2-3	TRBD2	-	TRBV5-1
CAWSLGTGHEQFF	TGTGCCTGGAGTTTAGGGACAGGGCATGAGCAGTTCTTC	TRBJ2-1	TRBD1	-	TRBV30
CASSLGVWDYGYTF	TGTGCCAGCAGCCTAGGGGTTTGGGACTATGGCTACACCTTC	TRBJ1-2	-	-	TRBV28
CASSPEGTSGTTGQFF	TGTGCCAGCAGCCCAGAAGGGACTAGCGGTACGACGGGGCAGTTCTTC	TRBJ2-1	TRBD2	-	TRBV7-9
CASSRSRGGSSFDYEQYF	TGTGCCAGCTCCCGGAGCCGGGGCGGGAGCTCTTTTGACTACGAGCAGTACTTC	TRBJ2-7	TRBD2	-	TRBV18
CASSAGDRYTEAFF	TGTGCCAGCAGTGCCGGCGACAGGTACACTGAAGCTTTCTTT	TRBJ1-1	-	-	TRBV6-1
CATSRDLWWASGASTDTQYF	TGTGCCACCAGCAGAGATCTGTGGTGGGCTAGCGGGGCCAGCACAGATACGCAGTATTTT	TRBJ2-3	TRBD2	-	TRBV15
CASSPLGQGTHNEQFF	TGTGCCAGCTCACCACTGGGACAGGGGACCCACAATGAGCAGTTCTTC	TRBJ2-1	TRBD1	-	TRBV18
CASSERVTGELFF	TGTGCCAGCAGTGAACGAGTAACCGGGGAGCTGTTTTTT	TRBJ2-2	-	-	TRBV25-1
CASSFSRQGRGEKLFF	TGCGCCAGCAGCTTCTCCCGACAGGGGAGGGGTGAAAAACTGTTTTTT	TRBJ1-4	TRBD1	-	TRBV5-1
CASSVSGLGPQHF	TGTGCCAGCAGCGTGTCAGGGTTAGGGCCCCAGCATTTT	TRBJ1-5	-	-	TRBV9
CSVGPGGSYNEQFF	TGCAGCGTTGGGCCCGGCGGGAGTTACAATGAGCAGTTCTTC	TRBJ2-1	TRBD2	-	TRBV29-1
CASSLGRGNTGELFF	TGTGCCAGCAGCTTGGGTAGGGGAAACACCGGGGAGCTGTTTTTT	TRBJ2-2	-	few	TRBV5-4
CASSESRDGQETQYF	TGCGCCAGCAGTGAGTCGCGGGACGGCCAAGAGACCCAGTACTTC	TRBJ2-5	-	-	TRBV10-1
CASSSKGQKYEQYF	TGTGCCAGCAGCTCAAAGGGACAGAAATACGAGCAGTACTTC	TRBJ2-7	TRBD1	-	TRBV7-2
CASRAGGVWDQPQHF	TGTGCCAGTAGGGCAGGAGGGGTATGGGATCAGCCCCAGCATTTT	TRBJ1-5	-	-	TRBV19
CASSSGLHHNEQFF	TGCGCCAGCAGCTCGGGACTACACCACAATGAGCAGTTCTTC	TRBJ2-1	TRBD2	-	TRBV5-1
CASSPGDYGYTF	TGTGCCAGCAGCCCGGGGGACTATGGCTACACCTTC	TRBJ1-2	-	-	TRBV11-2
CASSSNRDRFLIETQYF	TGCGCCAGCAGCTCGAATCGAGACAGGTTCTTGATAGAGACCCAGTACTTC	TRBJ2-5	-	once	TRBV5-1
CATSRDRGLGTEAFF	TGTGCCACCAGCAGAGATAGGGGCTTAGGCACTGAAGCTTTCTTT	TRBJ1-1	-	-	TRBV15
CASSFRAGWGTEAFF	TGCGCCAGCAGCTTTCGCGCGGGATGGGGCACTGAAGCTTTCTTT	TRBJ1-1	-	-	TRBV5-1
CASTPTGGSEKLFF	TGTGCCAGCACCCCGACAGGGGGTTCTGAAAAACTGTTTTTT	TRBJ1-4	TRBD1	-	TRBV6-6
CASSDEAGSTDTQYF	TGTGCCAGCAGTGACGAAGCGGGGTCCACAGATACGCAGTATTTT	TRBJ2-3	TRBD2	-	TRBV6-4
CASSGGMGLAASYEQYF	TGTGCCAGCAGCGGGGGGATGGGACTAGCGGCTTCCTACGAGCAGTACTTC	TRBJ2-7	TRBD2	-	TRBV13
CASSFRDRTHEQYF	TGCGCCAGCAGCTTCCGGGACAGGACCCACGAGCAGTACTTC	TRBJ2-7	TRBD1	-	TRBV5-1
CASSLGPGVYNEQFF	TGTGCCAGCAGTTTAGGCCCCGGGGTTTACAATGAGCAGTTCTTC	TRBJ2-1	-	-	TRBV28
CASSIIFQRANYEQYF	TGTGCCAGTAGTATAATATTCCAGCGGGCTAACTACGAGCAGTACTTC	TRBJ2-7	-	-	TRBV19
CSVEGLAAPWDEQFF	TGCAGCGTTGAGGGCCTAGCGGCTCCCTGGGATGAGCAGTTCTTC	TRBJ2-1	TRBD2	-	TRBV29-1
CASSEGHPNTEAFF	TGTGCCAGCAGTGAGGGACACCCAAACACTGAAGCTTTCTTT	TRBJ1-1	-	-	TRBV2
CASSSRQGLNTEAFF	TGTGCCAGCAGTAGCCGACAGGGACTGAACACTGAAGCTTTCTTT	TRBJ1-1	TRBD1	-	TRBV27
CASSPLGANNQPQHF	TGTGCCAGTAGTCCCCTGGGGGCTAACAATCAGCCCCAGCATTTT	TRBJ1-5	-	-	TRBV19
CASSGRQGQDNEQFF	TGTGCCAGCAGCGGCCGACAGGGGCAGGACAATGAGCAGTTCTTC	TRBJ2-1	TRBD1	-	TRBV9
CASSFTGGRGYTF	TGTGCCAGCAGTTTCACAGGGGGCAGGGGCTACACCTTC	TRBJ1-2	TRBD1	-	TRBV27
CASSEGTGQETQYF	TGTGCCAGCAGTGAAGGGACAGGGCAAGAGACCCAGTACTTC	TRBJ2-5	TRBD1	-	TRBV27
CSVATRLKALYGYTF	TGCAGCGTCGCTACCCGACTTAAAGCCCTCTATGGCTACACCTTC	TRBJ1-2	-	-	TRBV29-1
CASSDGGLAALYEQYF	TGTGCCAGCAGTGACGGGGGGCTAGCAGCCCTCTACGAGCAGTACTTC	TRBJ2-7	-	-	TRBV2
CASSQVTSGINEQFF	TGCGCCAGCAGCCAAGTTACTAGCGGAATCAATGAGCAGTTCTTC	TRBJ2-1	TRBD2	-	TRBV4-3
CASSLEVGRGAGTEAFF	TGTGCCAGCAGCTTAGAGGTCGGCAGGGGGGCCGGCACTGAAGCTTTCTTT	TRBJ1-1	TRBD1	-	TRBV11-2
CASSPSGGLRHNSPLHF	TGTGCCAGCAGCCCCAGCGGGGGACTCCGTCACAATTCACCCCTCCACTTT	TRBJ1-6	-	once	TRBV7-8
CASKGNGPYEQYF	TGTGCCAGCAAGGGGAACGGCCCCTACGAGCAGTACTTC	TRBJ2-7	-	-	TRBV6-5
CASSLPNYGYTF	TGTGCCAGCAGCTTACCGAACTATGGCTACACCTTC	TRBJ1-2	-	-	TRBV11-2
CASSLLITGELFF	TGTGCCAGCAGCTTATTAATAACCGGGGAGCTGTTTTTT	TRBJ2-2	-	-	TRBV7-6
CASTRTAWTNEKLFF	TGTGCCAGCACCAGGACAGCTTGGACTAATGAAAAACTGTTTTTT	TRBJ1-4	-	-	TRBV28
CASSPQGTGNTIYF	TGCGCCAGCAGCCCCCAGGGTACTGGAAACACCATATATTTT	TRBJ1-3	-	-	TRBV5-1
CASSLPYRGANQPQHF	TGTGCCAGCAGTTTACCCTATCGGGGGGCCAATCAGCCCCAGCATTTT	TRBJ1-5	-	once	TRBV28
CASSYAGPSGNTIYF	TGTGCCAGCAGTTACGCAGGTCCCTCTGGAAACACCATATATTTT	TRBJ1-3	-	-	TRBV6-6
CASSLKRSSPNTEAFF	TGTGCCAGCAGCTTAAAGAGGAGCAGTCCGAACACTGAAGCTTTCTTT	TRBJ1-1	-	-	TRBV7-2
CASGTGTAYYGYTF	TGCGCCAGCGGCACCGGGACAGCCTACTATGGCTACACCTTC	TRBJ1-2	TRBD1	-	TRBV5-1
CASSQDRGGPSYEQYF	TGCGCCAGCAGCCAAGATCGGGGGGGACCGTCCTACGAGCAGTACTTC	TRBJ2-7	TRBD2	-	TRBV4-3
CASSATSGSFTGELFF	TGTGCCAGCAGTGCTACTAGCGGGAGTTTCACCGGGGAGCTGTTTTTT	TRBJ2-2	TRBD2	-	TRBV2
CASRQQVYSYEQYF	TGTGCCAGTAGGCAACAGGTGTACTCCTACGAGCAGTACTTC	TRBJ2-7	-	-	TRBV19
CASSYQGAGYGYTF	TGTGCCAGCAGTTACCAGGGGGCGGGGTATGGCTACACCTTC	TRBJ1-2	TRBD1	-	TRBV6-6
CASSEEIAGIVAKNIQYF	TGTGCCAGCAGTGAAGAGATAGCGGGGATTGTAGCCAAAAACATTCAGTACTTC	TRBJ2-4	TRBD2	-	TRBV2